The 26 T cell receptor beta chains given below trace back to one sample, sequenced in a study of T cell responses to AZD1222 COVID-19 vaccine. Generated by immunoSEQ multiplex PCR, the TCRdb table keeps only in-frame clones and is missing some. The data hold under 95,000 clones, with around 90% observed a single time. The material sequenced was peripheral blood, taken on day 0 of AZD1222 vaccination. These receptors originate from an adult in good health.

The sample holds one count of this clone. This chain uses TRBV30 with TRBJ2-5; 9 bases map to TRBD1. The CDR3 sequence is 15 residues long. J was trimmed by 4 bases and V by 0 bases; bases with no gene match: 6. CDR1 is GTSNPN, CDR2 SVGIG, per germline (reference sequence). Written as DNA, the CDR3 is TGTGCCTGGAGTGTACAACAGGGGGCGGGAGAGACCCAGTACTTC. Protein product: CAWSVQQGAGETQYF.

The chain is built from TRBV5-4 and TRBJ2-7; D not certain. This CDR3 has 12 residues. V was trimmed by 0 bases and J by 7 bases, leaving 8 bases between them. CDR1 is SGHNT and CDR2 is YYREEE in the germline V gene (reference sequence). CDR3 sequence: CASSLDAWEQYF. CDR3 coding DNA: TGTGCCAGCAGCTTGGACGCCTGGGAGCAGTACTTC.

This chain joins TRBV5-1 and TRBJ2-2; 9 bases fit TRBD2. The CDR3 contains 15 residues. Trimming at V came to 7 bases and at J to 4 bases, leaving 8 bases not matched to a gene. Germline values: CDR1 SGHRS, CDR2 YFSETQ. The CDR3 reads CASRPGLAITGELFF. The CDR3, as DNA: TGCGCCAGCCGGCCCGGACTAGCGATCACCGGGGAGCTGTTTTTT. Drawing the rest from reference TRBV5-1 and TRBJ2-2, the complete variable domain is KAGVTQTPRYLIKTRGQQVTLSCSPISGHRSVSWYQQTPGQGLQFLFEYFSETQRNKGNFPGRFSGRQFSNSRSEMNVSTLELGDSALYLCASRPGLAITGELFFGEGSRLTVL.

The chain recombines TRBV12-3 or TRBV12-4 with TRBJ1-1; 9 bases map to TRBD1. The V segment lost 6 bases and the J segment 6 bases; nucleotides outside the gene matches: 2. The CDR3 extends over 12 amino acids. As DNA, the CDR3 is TGTGCCAGCAGCCGGGACAGGGCTGAAGCTTTCTTT. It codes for CASSRDRAEAFF.

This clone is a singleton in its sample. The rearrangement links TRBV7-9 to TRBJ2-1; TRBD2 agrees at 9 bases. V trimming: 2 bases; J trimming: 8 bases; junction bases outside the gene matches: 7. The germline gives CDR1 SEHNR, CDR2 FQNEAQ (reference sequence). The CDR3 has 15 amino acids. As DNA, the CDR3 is TGTGCCAGCAGCTTAATAGCGGGAGTAGCCCATGAGCAGTTCTTC. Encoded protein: CASSLIAGVAHEQFF.

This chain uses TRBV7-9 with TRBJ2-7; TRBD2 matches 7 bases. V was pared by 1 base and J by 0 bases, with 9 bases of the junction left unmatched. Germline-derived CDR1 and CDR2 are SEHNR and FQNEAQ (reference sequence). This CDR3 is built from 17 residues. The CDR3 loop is CASSLVGTGGLSYEQYF. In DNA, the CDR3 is TGTGCCAGCAGCTTAGTTGGGACGGGAGGCCTCTCCTACGAGCAGTACTTC.

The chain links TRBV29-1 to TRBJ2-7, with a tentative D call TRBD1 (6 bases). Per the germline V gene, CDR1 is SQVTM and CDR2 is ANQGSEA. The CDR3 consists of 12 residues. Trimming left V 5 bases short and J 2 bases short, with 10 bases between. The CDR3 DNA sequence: TGCAGCGTTAACAGGGACCCCTACGAGCAGTACTTC. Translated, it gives CSVNRDPYEQYF.

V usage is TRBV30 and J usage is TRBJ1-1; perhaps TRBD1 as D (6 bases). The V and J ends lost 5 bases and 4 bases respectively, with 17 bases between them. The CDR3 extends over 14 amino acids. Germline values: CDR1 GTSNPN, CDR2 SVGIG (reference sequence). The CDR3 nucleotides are TGTGCCTGGGAGCCGGGGGGGCGCATCACTGAAGCTTTCTTT. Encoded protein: CAWEPGGRITEAFF.

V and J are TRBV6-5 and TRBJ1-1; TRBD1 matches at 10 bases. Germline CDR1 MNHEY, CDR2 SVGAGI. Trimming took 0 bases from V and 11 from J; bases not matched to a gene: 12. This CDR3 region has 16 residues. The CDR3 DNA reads TGTGCCAGCAGTTACTCGTTGGGACAGGGGCGGCTAGGGGCTTTCTTT. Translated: CASSYSLGQGRLGAFF.

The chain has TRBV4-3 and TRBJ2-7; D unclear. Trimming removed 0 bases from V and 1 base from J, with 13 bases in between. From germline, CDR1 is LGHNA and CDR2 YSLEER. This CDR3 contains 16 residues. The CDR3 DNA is TGCGCCAGCAGCCAAGATTGGGCTAGTAGGTCCTACGAGCAGTACTTC. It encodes CASSQDWASRSYEQYF.

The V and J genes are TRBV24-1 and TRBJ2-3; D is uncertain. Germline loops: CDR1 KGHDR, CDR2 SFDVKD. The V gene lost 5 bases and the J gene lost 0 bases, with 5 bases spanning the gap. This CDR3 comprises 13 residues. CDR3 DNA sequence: TGTGCCACCAGTGCCCGGAGCACAGATACGCAGTATTTT. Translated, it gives CATSARSTDTQYF.

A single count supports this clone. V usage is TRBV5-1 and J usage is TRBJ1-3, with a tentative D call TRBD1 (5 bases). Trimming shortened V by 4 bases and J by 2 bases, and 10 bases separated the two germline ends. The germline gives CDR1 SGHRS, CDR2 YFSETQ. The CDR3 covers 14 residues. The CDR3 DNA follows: TGCGCCAGCAGCCAAGGGACGCCTGGAAACACCATATATTTT. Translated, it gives CASSQGTPGNTIYF.

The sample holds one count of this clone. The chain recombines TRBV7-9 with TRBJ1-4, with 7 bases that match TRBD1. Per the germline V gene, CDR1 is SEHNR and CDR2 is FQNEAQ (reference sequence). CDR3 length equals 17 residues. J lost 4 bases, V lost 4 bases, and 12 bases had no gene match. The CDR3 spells CASSSETGWGFNEKLFF. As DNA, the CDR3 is TGTGCCAGCAGCTCCGAGACAGGGTGGGGTTTTAATGAAAAACTGTTTTTT.

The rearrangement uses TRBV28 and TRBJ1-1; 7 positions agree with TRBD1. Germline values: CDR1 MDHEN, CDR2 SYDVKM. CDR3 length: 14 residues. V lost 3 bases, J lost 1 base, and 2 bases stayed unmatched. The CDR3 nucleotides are TGTGCCAGCAGTTTTCAGGGGGGGAACACTGAAGCTTTCTTT. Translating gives CASSFQGGNTEAFF.

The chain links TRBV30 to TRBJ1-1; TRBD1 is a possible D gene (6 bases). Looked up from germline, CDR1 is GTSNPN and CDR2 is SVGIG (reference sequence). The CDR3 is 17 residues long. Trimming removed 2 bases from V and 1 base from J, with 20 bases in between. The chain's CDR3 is CAWSLSESDSWNTEAFF. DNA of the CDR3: TGTGCCTGGAGTCTCTCCGAATCGGACAGCTGGAACACTGAAGCTTTCTTT.

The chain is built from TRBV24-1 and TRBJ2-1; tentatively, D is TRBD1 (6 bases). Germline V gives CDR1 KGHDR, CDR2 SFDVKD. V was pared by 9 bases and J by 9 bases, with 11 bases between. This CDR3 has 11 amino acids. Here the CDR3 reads CATQQGGEQFF. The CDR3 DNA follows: TGTGCCACCCAACAGGGCGGTGAGCAGTTCTTC.

DNA for the CDR3: TGTGCCAGCAGCTTCGCAGGGCTTAAAAACACCGGGGAGCTGTTTTTT. This translates into CASSFAGLKNTGELFF. The J gene is TRBJ2-2, the V gene TRBV5-4; possibly TRBD1 for D (5 bases). CDR1 is SGHNT and CDR2 is YYREEE in the germline V gene (reference sequence). CDR3 length: 16 amino acids. Deletions cut 2 bases from V and 2 bases from J, with 13 bases between.

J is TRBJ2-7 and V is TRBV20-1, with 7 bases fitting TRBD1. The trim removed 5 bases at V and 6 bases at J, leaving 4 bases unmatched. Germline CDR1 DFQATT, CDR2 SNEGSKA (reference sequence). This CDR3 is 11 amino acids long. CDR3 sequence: CSAETGIEQYF. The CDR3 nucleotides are TGCAGTGCTGAGACAGGGATCGAGCAGTACTTC.

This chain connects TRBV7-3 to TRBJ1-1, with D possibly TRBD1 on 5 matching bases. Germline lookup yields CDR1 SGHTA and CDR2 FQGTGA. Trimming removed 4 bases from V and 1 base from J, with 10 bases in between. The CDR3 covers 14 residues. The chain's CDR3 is CASSSTGGNTEAFF. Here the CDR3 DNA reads TGTGCCAGCAGCTCCACCGGGGGGAACACTGAAGCTTTCTTT. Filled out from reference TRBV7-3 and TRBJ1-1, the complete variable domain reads GAGVSQTPSNKVTEKGKYVELRCDPISGHTALYWYRQSLGQGPEFLIYFQGTGAADDSGLPNDRFFAVRPEGSVSTLKIQRTERGDSAVYLCASSSTGGNTEAFFGQGTRLTVV.

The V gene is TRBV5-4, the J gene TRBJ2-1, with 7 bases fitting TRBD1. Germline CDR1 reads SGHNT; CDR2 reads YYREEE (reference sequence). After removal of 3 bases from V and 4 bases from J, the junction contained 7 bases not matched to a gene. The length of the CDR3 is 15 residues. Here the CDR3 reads CASSSTWDSYNEQFF. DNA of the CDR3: TGTGCCAGCAGCTCAACCTGGGACAGTTACAATGAGCAGTTCTTC.

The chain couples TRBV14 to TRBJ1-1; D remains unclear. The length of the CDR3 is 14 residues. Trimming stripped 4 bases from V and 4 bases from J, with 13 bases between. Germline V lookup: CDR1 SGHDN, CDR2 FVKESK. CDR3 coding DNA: TGTGCCAGCAGCCGGCAGGATTGGGGCACTGAAGCTTTCTTT. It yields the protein CASSRQDWGTEAFF.

Here the CDR3 DNA reads TGTGCCAGCAGTGACTCTAACGATCCCGGCACCGGGGAGCTGTTTTTT. Amino acid sequence: CASSDSNDPGTGELFF. The chain combines TRBV6-4 with TRBJ2-2; no reliable D call. The V end was cut by 0 bases, the J end by 4 bases, with 12 bases between. Germline values: CDR1 MRHNA, CDR2 SNTAGT. The CDR3 sequence is 16 residues long.

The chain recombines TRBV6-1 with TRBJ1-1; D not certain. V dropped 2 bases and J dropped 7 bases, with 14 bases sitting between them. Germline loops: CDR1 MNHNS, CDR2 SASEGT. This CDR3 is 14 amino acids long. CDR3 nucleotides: TGTGCCAGCAGTGAATTGGTAGAAAGCTATGAAGCTTTCTTT. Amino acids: CASSELVESYEAFF.

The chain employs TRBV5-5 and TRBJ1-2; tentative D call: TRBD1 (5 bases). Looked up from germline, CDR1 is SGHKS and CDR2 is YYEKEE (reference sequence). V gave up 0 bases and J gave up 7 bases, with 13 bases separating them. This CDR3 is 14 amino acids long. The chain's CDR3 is CASSLVGGVLGYTF. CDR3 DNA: TGTGCCAGCAGCTTGGTTGGAGGGGTCCTTGGCTACACCTTC.

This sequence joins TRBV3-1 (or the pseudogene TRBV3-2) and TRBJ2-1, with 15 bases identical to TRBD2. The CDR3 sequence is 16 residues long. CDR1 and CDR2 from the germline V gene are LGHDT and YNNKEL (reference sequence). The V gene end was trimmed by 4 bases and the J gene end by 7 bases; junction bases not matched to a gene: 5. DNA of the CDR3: TGTGCCAGCAGCCCGGGACTAGCGGGAGGAAAGAATGAGCAGTTCTTC. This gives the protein CASSPGLAGGKNEQFF.

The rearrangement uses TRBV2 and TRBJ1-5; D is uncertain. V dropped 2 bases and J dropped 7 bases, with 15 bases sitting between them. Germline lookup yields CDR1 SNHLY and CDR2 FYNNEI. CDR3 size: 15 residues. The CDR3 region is CASSERLQGLQPQHF. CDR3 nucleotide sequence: TGTGCCAGCAGTGAACGGTTGCAAGGACTACAGCCCCAGCATTTT.